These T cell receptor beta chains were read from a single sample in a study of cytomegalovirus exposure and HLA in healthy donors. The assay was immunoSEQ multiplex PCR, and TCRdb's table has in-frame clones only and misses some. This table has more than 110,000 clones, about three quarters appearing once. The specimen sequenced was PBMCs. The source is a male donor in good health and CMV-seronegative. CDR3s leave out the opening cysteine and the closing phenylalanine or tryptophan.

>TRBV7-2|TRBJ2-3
ASSFGTGTQGTQY
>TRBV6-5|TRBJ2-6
ASSEGAGANVLT
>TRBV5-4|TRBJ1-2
ASSLTEISGYGYT
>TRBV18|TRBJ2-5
ASSSSSTPTVMETQY
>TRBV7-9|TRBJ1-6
ASSLTGTNSPLH
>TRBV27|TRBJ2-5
ASIRGREQY
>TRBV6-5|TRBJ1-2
ASIPRGLSGYT
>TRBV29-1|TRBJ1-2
SVGGFNYGYT
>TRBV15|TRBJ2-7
ATSREGTSGRDEQY
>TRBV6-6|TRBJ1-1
ASSSQGGTEAF
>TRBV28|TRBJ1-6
ASSLSGGAVSPLH
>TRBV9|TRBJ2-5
ASSDLAGRETQY
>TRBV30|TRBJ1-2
AWSPQGGYGYT
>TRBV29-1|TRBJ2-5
SSSERGGQETQY
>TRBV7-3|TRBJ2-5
ASSLLGGRQETQY
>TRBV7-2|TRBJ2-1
ASSPASGRYNEQF
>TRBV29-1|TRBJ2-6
SVLTGTGGAFTGANVLT
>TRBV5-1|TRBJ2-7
ASSLGDRDEQY
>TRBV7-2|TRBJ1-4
ASSLSGDEKLF
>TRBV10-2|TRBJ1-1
ASSDGGNEAF
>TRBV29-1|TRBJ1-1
SVEVGMNTEAF
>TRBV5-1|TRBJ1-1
ASKPRQGQGNTEAF
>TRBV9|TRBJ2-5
ASSVGSGRSETQY
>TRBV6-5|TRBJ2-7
ASSYGGIYEQY
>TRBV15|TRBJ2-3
ATSTGTGDTDTQY
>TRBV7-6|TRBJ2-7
ASRPRGRTGGIGQGVTYEQY
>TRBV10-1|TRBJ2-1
ASTRPDSSYNEQF
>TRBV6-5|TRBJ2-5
ASSRAGTGKTQY
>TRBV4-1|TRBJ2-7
ASPRDRTSYEQY
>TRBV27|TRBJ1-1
ASSLEGPGYPAF
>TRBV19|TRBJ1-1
ASSIGTGFYTEAF
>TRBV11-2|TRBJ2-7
ASSLDSEQY
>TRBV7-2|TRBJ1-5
ASSGGGSIEPQH
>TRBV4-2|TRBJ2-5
ASSQGTSGRFQETQY
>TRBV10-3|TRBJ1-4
AISEFSNEKLF
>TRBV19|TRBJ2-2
ASSIDTGIGAGELF
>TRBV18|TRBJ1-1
ASSPPGSTEAF
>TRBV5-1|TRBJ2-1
ASSLGHHSNEQF
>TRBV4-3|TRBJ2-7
ASSHMGQGIYEQY
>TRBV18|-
ASSPGPGANYEQY
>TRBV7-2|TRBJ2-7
ASSFKHNYEQY
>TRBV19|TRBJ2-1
ASSPRFSGAVYNEQF
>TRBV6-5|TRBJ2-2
ASSGQNTGELF
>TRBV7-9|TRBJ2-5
ASSQGLAGWQETQY
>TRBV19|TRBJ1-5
ASSKSGFDNQPQH
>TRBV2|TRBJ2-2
ASSTDLTGELF
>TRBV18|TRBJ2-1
ASSPIGTGTRGEQF
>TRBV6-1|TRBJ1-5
ASTGTILSNQPQH
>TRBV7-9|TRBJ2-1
ASTSQGADEQF
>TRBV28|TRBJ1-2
ASSSIGGTYYGYT
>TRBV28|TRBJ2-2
ATAGTSMAGELF
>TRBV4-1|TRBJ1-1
ASSQNRANTEAF
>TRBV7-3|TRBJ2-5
ASSLTRGVQETQY
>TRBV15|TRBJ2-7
ATSKTSGGAYEQY
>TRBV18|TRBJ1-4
ASSSRTGGGEKLF
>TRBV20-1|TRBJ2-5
SARVRETQY
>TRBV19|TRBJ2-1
ASSETSGRAYNEQF
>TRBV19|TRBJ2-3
ASKSSEVKGGSDTQY
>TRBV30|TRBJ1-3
AWSVPRGTFSGNTIY
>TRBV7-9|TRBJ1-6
ASSLRTGGDSPLH